The 4 T cell receptor beta chains given below trace back to one sample, sequenced in a study of naive and memory T cell subsets. Study-level findings and limits: Naive repertoires, especially CD8, held a few larger clonotypes, possibly memory cells re-expressing CD45RA.

Two oligonucleotides, mixed equimolar, formed the beta constant-region primer covering TRBC1 and TRBC2. Nested alpha and beta constant-region primers with the SP2 primer drove four PCR rounds on ligated cDNA. TCRdb processed the UMI-ligation and nested PCR reads anew with MiXCR; each CDR3 protein has one entry. The profile covers approximately 140,000 distinct CDR3 sequences, with approximately 21% appearing a single time and 0.6% to 0.7% taken by the ten largest. No antigen is known for these receptors. The sequenced material came from naive CD8+ T cells from blood. These receptors all come from a human donor in good health.

The chain has TRBV7-3 and TRBJ1-5; tentative D call: TRBD1 (5 bases). Germline V lookup: CDR1 SGHTA, CDR2 FQGTGA. Between the trimmed V and J ends, which lost 4 bases and 4 bases, there was a span of 14 bases. The CDR3 contains 15 residues. The DNA of the CDR3 is TGTGCCAGCAGCTCCATAGGGGCTGAAAATCAGCCCCAGCATTTT. Residues: CASSSIGAENQPQHF.

This clonotype was picked up a small number of times. The rearrangement links TRBV29-1 to TRBJ2-7, with D possibly TRBD2 on 5 matching bases. V gave up 4 bases and J gave up 1 base, with 11 bases separating them. Germline-derived CDR1 and CDR2 are SQVTM and ANQGSEA. This CDR3 comprises 13 residues. Written as DNA, the CDR3 is TGCAGCGTTGGTGCCCGAGGGTCCTACGAGCAGTACTTC. Amino acids: CSVGARGSYEQYF.

The chain links TRBV4-1 to TRBJ2-7, with D uncertain. Between the trimmed V and J ends, which lost 0 bases and 0 bases, there was a span of 9 bases. Per the germline V gene, CDR1 is MGHRA and CDR2 is YSYEKL. The CDR3 length is 15 residues. DNA for the CDR3: TGCGCCAGCAGCCAAGAGAACTTCCCCTCCTACGAGCAGTACTTC. It translates to CASSQENFPSYEQYF.

The V call is TRBV27, the J call TRBJ2-7; TRBD1 aligns across 8 bases. Germline loops: CDR1 MNHEY, CDR2 SMNVEV (reference sequence). Trimming took 6 bases from V and 5 from J; bases not matched to a gene: 15. This CDR3 comprises 16 residues. The CDR3 spells CASSLTGELNFDEQYF. The CDR3 DNA follows: TGTGCCAGCAGCCTGACAGGGGAGCTGAACTTTGACGAGCAGTACTTC.